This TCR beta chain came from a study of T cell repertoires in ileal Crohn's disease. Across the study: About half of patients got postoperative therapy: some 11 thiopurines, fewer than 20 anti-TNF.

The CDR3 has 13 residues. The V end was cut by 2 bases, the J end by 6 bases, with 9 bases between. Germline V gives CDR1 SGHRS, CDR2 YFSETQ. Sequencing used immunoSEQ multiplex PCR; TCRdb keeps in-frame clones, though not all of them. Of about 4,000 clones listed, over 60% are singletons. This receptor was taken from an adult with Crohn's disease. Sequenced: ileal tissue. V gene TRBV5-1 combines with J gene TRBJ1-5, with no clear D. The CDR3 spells CASSFRGGQPQHF. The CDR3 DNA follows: TGCGCCAGCAGCTTCCGGGGTGGTCAGCCCCAGCATTTT.